Below are 5 T cell receptor beta chains sequenced from a single sample in a study of blood T cell repertoires in COVID-19 (dated by TCRdb to the early 2020s). Libraries were built with the immunoSEQ multiplex PCR assay. Here the immuneACCESS table is served through TCRdb, limited to in-frame sequences with V and J called. Missing clones are a known gap in these copies; in checked studies unresolved V genes cover under half, and the rest lacks a known reason. The sample records some 350,000 clones, over 75% of which are singletons. Just under 3% of the sample belongs to the ten largest clones. Sequencing was performed on PBMCs or T cells enriched from blood (not recorded which). The source of these receptors is a woman aged 25 to 45 who had recovered from COVID-19.

The CDR3 reads CASSPFQSEQYF. The CDR3 coding sequence is TGTGCCAGCAGTCCATTCCAGTCCGAGCAGTACTTC. This chain connects TRBV7-2 to TRBJ2-7; no clear D gene. Germline V CDR1 and CDR2: SGHTA, FQGNSA. The CDR3 has 12 amino acids. V was clipped by 6 bases and J by 6 bases, with 12 bases between them.

The chain couples TRBV28 to TRBJ1-2; 7 nucleotides align to TRBD1. Germline CDR1 is MDHEN and CDR2 is SYDVKM. This CDR3 is 17 amino acids long. J gave up 0 bases and V 4 bases, and 11 bases lay outside the gene matches. This CDR3 is CASSSRQGIPTNYGYTF. The DNA for the CDR3 is TGTGCCAGCAGTTCAAGACAGGGAATCCCTACTAACTATGGCTACACCTTC.

The V and J genes are TRBV7-9 and TRBJ1-2; 7 bases fit TRBD1. The CDR3 consists of 14 residues. CDR1 and CDR2 (germline): SEHNR, FQNEAQ (reference sequence). The trim removed 4 bases at V and 4 bases at J, leaving 6 bases unmatched. This CDR3 is CASSSEGAGYGYTF. Written as DNA, the CDR3 is TGTGCCAGCAGCTCAGAGGGGGCTGGCTATGGCTACACCTTC. Full variable domain (rest looked up from reference TRBV7-9 and TRBJ1-2): DTGVSQNPRHKITKRGQNVTFRCDPISEHNRLYWYRQTLGQGPEFLTYFQNEAQLEKSRLLSDRFSAERPKGSFSTLEIQRTEQGDSAMYLCASSSEGAGYGYTFGSGTRLTVV.

The V call is TRBV12-5, the J call TRBJ1-1, with a weak D call TRBD1 (5 bases). Germline CDR1 LGHNT, CDR2 FRNRAP. The CDR3 spans 13 residues. Trimming removed 6 bases at V and 5 bases at J, with 13 bases between. The CDR3 sequence is CASGRGAGTEAFF. The CDR3 DNA follows: TGTGCTAGTGGGCGAGGCGCAGGGACTGAAGCTTTCTTT.

The genes are TRBV29-1 and TRBJ1-1; no definite D call. The ends were cut back, 4 bases at V and 1 base at J, with 13 bases in the middle. This CDR3 region has 14 residues. Germline V CDR1 and CDR2: SQVTM, ANQGSEA. CDR3 amino acids: CSVGYGMENTEAFF. In DNA, the CDR3 is TGCAGCGTTGGGTACGGGATGGAGAACACTGAAGCTTTCTTT.